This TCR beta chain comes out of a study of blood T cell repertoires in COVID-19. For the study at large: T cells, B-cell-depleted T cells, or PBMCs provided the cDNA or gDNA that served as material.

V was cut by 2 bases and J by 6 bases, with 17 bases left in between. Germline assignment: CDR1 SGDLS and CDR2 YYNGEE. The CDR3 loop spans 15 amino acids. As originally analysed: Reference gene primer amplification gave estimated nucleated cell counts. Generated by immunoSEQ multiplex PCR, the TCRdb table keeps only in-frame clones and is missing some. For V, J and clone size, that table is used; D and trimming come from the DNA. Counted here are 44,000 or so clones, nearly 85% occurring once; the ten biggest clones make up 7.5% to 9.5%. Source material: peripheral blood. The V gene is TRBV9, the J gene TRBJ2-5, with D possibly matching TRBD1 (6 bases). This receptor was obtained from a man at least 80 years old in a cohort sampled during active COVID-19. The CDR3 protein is CASSVGTHSSKTQYF. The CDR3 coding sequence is TGTGCCAGCAGCGTGGGGACACACAGTTCTAAGACCCAGTACTTC. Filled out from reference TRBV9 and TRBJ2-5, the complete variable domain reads DSGVTQTPKHLITATGQRVTLRCSPRSGDLSVYWYQQSLDQGLQFLIQYYNGEERAKGNILERFSAQQFPDLHSELNLSSLELGDSALYFCASSVGTHSSKTQYFGPGTRLLVL.